This TCR beta chain originates from a study of Graves' ophthalmopathy and Graves' hyperthyroidism. Turning to the study itself: At initial diagnosis, peripheral blood was obtained, and this preceded any treatment. Study-level points and caveats: Blood was where most expanded thyroid clonotypes above 0.001 frequency also turned up.

At least ten counts were recorded for this clonotype. The antigen is undetermined. Moderately to severely active ophthalmopathy under 3 months, CAS at least 3, NOSPECS at least 4. RNA transcripts were the template, and TCR beta CDR3 regions were amplified from them. The authors performed first-round RT-PCR with HTBI primers and then a second-round multiplex PCR. From the multiplex PCR reads, TCRdb called clonotypes with MiXCR, one entry per CDR3 protein. The table records around 170,000 distinct CDR3 sequences, around two fifths of them present only once. With 6 bases removed from V and 9 bases from J, the gap between germline ends came to 21 bases. The CDR3 runs 15 residues. Germline CDR1 and CDR2: MNHEY and SVGAGI.

Material: peripheral blood. This TCR was recovered from a woman aged 40 to 50 with Graves' ophthalmopathy. The V and J genes are TRBV6-5 and TRBJ1-5; tentative D call: TRBD1 (6 bases). The CDR3 DNA reads TGTGCCAGCAGGGCTGGGGAGGGGGTTTTTTGGCCCCAGCATTTT. Its protein product is CASRAGEGVFWPQHF.